Given below is one TCR beta chain in context. This record comes from a study of blood T cell repertoires in COVID-19. Overall study: Acute-phase and convalescent COVID-19 samples originated in the United States, Italy and Spain. From T cells, B-cell-depleted T cells, or PBMCs came the material, which was cDNA or gDNA.

Per germline, CDR1 MNHEY and CDR2 SVGAGI. The CDR3 sequence is 15 residues long. Trimming left V 6 bases short and J 2 bases short, with 16 bases between. Original processing notes: Amplification from reference gene primers served as the basis for estimated nucleated cell counts. Measured with immunoSEQ multiplex PCR; TCRdb has only the in-frame clones, and not every one. That table furnishes V, J and clone size, whereas the DNA furnished D and trimming. Among hundreds of thousands of clones listed, roughly nine tenths were seen once. The sample comprised peripheral blood. V gene TRBV6-5 combines with J gene TRBJ2-5, with TRBD1 as a possible D gene (6 bases). The sequence derives from a man aged 35 to 55 with acute or convalescent COVID-19. In nucleotides, the CDR3 is TGTGCCAGCAGACGCACCGGGACACTTCAAGAGACCCAGTACTTC. This translates into CASRRTGTLQETQYF.